Sequencing of this T cell receptor (beta chain) was carried out in a study of blood T cell repertoires in COVID-19. For the study at large: Acute and convalescent COVID-19 samples came from the United States, Italy and Spain.

CDR1 is SGHTA and CDR2 is FQGNSA in the germline V gene. Germline trimming cut 5 bases from V and 0 bases from J; bases unmatched to any gene: 6. The CDR3 totals 15 residues. Profiling relied on immunoSEQ multiplex PCR, and the TCRdb table lists in-frame clones only, not all of them. The sample includes 150,000 to 200,000 clones, just under 90% of them seen just once. This clonotype originated in a woman in her 70s with COVID-19, enrolled during active disease. This chain connects TRBV7-2 to TRBJ2-5; 7 positions agree with TRBD1. Input material: peripheral blood. DNA for the CDR3: TGTGCCAGCAGCATTTCGACAGGGTACCAAGAGACCCAGTACTTC. It codes for CASSISTGYQETQYF.